A selection of T cell receptor beta chains follows, all from one sample in a study of blood T cells in healthy people across ages. In TCRdb, the 5' RACE reads were re-called with MiXCR into one record per CDR3 protein. Here the sample spans hundreds of thousands of distinct CDR3 sequences, roughly 26% being singletons. Input material: blood. The receptor source for this set is a woman aged 80 or older in good health. The CDR3 runs from the conserved cysteine through the conserved F or W. The D gene is left open where the match is weak. For some rows the clone size is stated as once, few or many, or as a class when expanded; others skip it.

v_call	clone_size	j_call	cdr3_length	d_call	cdr3_aa	cdr3_nt
TRBV7-9	many	TRBJ2-1	15	TRBD2	CASSWSGGGYNEQFF	TGTGCCAGCAGCTGGAGCGGGGGGGGCTACAATGAGCAGTTCTTC
TRBV7-2	few	TRBJ2-1	15	TRBD1	CASGLGRTGQETQFF	TGTGCCAGCGGCTTAGGTCGGACAGGGCAAGAGACCCAGTTCTTC
TRBV6-4	many	TRBJ1-5	13	NA	CASSPGRNQPQHF	TGTGCCAGCAGCCCCGGGAGGAATCAGCCCCAGCATTTT
TRBV5-4	many	TRBJ2-7	14	NA	CASSKEGGLYEQYF	TGTGCCAGCAGCAAAGAAGGCGGTCTCTACGAGCAGTACTTC
TRBV7-9	many	TRBJ2-3	15	TRBD2	CASSPSGGAGDTQYF	TGTGCCAGCAGCCCATCCGGGGGGGCCGGGGATACGCAGTATTTT
TRBV12-3/TRBV12-4	many	TRBJ2-2	17	TRBD2	CASTSLAGGPATGELFF	TGTGCCAGCACCTCACTAGCGGGGGGGCCGGCGACCGGGGAGCTGTTTTTT
TRBV20-1	many	TRBJ2-1	19	TRBD2	CSAIGRLAGGSSSYNEQFF	TGCAGTGCAATAGGGCGACTAGCGGGGGGCTCCAGCTCCTACAATGAGCAGTTCTTC
TRBV12-3/TRBV12-4	many	TRBJ2-6	15	NA	CASSFTGSGANVLTF	TGTGCCAGCAGCTTTACAGGGAGTGGGGCCAACGTCCTGACTTTC
TRBV29-1	NA	TRBJ2-5	12	NA	CSAQAGEETQYF	TGCAGCGCTCAAGCAGGGGAAGAGACCCAGTACTTC
TRBV18	NA	TRBJ2-5	14	TRBD1	CASSSQGARGEQYF	TGTGCCAGCTCATCGCAGGGGGCGAGGGGTGAGCAGTACTTC
TRBV27	few	TRBJ2-5	14	TRBD2	CASSFDGTIGTQYF	TGTGCCAGCAGTTTCGACGGGACTATCGGGACCCAGTACTTC
TRBV5-1	few	TRBJ1-4	15	NA	CASSLRGDPNEKLFF	TGCGCCAGCAGCTTACGGGGGGACCCCAATGAAAAACTGTTTTTT
TRBV4-3	NA	TRBJ1-1	15	NA	CASSQELWVTPEAFF	TGCGCCAGCAGCCAAGAATTGTGGGTAACACCTGAAGCTTTCTTT
TRBV27	few	TRBJ1-1	14	NA	CASSLAMNGAEAFF	TGTGCCAGCAGTTTAGCCATGAACGGTGCTGAAGCTTTCTTT
TRBV20-1	NA	TRBJ1-1	12	NA	CSARLVSTEAFF	TGCAGTGCTAGATTGGTGAGCACTGAAGCTTTCTTT
TRBV9	NA	TRBJ2-3	16	TRBD2	CASSVVAGRSTDTQYF	TGTGCCAGCAGCGTAGTAGCGGGGAGAAGCACAGATACGCAGTATTTT
TRBV18	many	TRBJ2-7	15	TRBD1	CASSPRQGAYYEQYF	TGTGCCAGCTCGCCTCGACAGGGGGCCTACTACGAGCAGTACTTC
TRBV5-1	NA	TRBJ1-2	15	TRBD1	CASSPGQEVSYGYTF	TGCGCCAGCAGCCCTGGACAGGAGGTGTCCTATGGCTACACCTTC
TRBV4-3	NA	TRBJ1-6	15	NA	CASSQDVARSSPLHF	TGCGCCAGCAGCCAAGATGTAGCGAGAAGTTCACCCCTCCACTTT
TRBV20-1	NA	TRBJ2-4	16	NA	CSADTQTIDVKNIQYF	TGCAGTGCTGACACCCAGACAATCGATGTCAAAAACATTCAGTACTTC
TRBV7-9	many	TRBJ2-1	16	NA	CASSSGSNLYGNEQFF	TGTGCCAGCAGCTCCGGATCGAATTTATATGGGAATGAGCAGTTCTTC
TRBV11-2	many	TRBJ2-5	14	NA	CASIQDRRQETQYF	TGTGCCAGCATTCAAGACCGACGCCAAGAGACCCAGTACTTC
TRBV6-5	NA	TRBJ2-1	15	NA	CASSPGRQRDNEQFF	TGTGCCAGCAGTCCAGGGCGGCAGAGAGACAATGAGCAGTTCTTC
TRBV13	NA	TRBJ2-3	16	NA	CASSLGGRRSTDTQYF	TGTGCCAGCAGCTTAGGGGGCAGGAGAAGCACAGATACGCAGTATTTT
TRBV20-1	NA	TRBJ1-1	14	NA	CSASPQGPNTEAFF	TGCAGTGCTAGCCCGCAGGGCCCGAACACTGAAGCTTTCTTT
TRBV6-2/TRBV6-3	NA	TRBJ1-4	10	NA	CASAEEKLFF	TGTGCCAGTGCCGAGGAAAAACTGTTTTTT
TRBV20-1	few	TRBJ2-7	18	TRBD2	CSARDLVGLAGSSYEQYF	TGCAGTGCTAGAGATCTCGTGGGACTAGCGGGTAGCTCCTACGAGCAGTACTTC
TRBV20-1	NA	TRBJ2-5	15	NA	CSLRGRGGFQETQYF	TGCAGCCTACGGGGGCGGGGCGGGTTCCAAGAGACCCAGTACTTC
TRBV20-1	NA	TRBJ2-1	14	TRBD2	CSVQESGGADEQFF	TGCAGTGTCCAGGAGAGCGGGGGGGCCGATGAGCAGTTCTTC
TRBV6-2/TRBV6-3	NA	TRBJ1-6	17	NA	CASSYSTLSLRSSPLHF	TGTGCCAGCAGTTACTCGACTTTGTCCCTCAGGAGTTCACCCCTCCACTTT
TRBV12-3/TRBV12-4	many	TRBJ1-4	14	NA	CASSYAAGYEKLFF	TGTGCCAGCAGTTATGCAGCAGGGTACGAAAAACTGTTTTTT
TRBV7-2	few	TRBJ2-3	14	NA	CASSLPGVTDTQYF	TGTGCCAGCAGCTTACCAGGGGTCACAGATACGCAGTATTTT
TRBV2	many	TRBJ2-5	15	TRBD1	CASGKTGAKGETQYF	TGTGCCAGCGGAAAGACAGGGGCGAAGGGAGAGACCCAGTACTTC
TRBV15	many	TRBJ2-5	16	TRBD2	CATSRDGGGYQETQYF	TGTGCCACCAGCAGAGATGGGGGGGGGTACCAAGAGACCCAGTACTTC
TRBV4-2	few	TRBJ1-5	17	NA	CASSPRIGSGYNQPQHF	TGTGCCAGCAGCCCCAGAATTGGTTCAGGGTACAATCAGCCCCAGCATTTT
TRBV3-1	many	TRBJ2-5	14	NA	CASSQLRGRETQYF	TGTGCCAGCAGCCAACTAAGGGGCCGGGAGACCCAGTACTTC
TRBV20-1	few	TRBJ2-2	16	TRBD2	CSADRLAGARGGELFF	TGCAGTGCTGATAGACTAGCGGGGGCGCGGGGCGGGGAGCTGTTTTTT
TRBV7-9	NA	TRBJ1-4	15	TRBD1	CASTPSGQGHEKLFF	TGTGCCAGCACTCCATCGGGACAGGGACATGAAAAACTGTTTTTT
TRBV12-3/TRBV12-4	many	TRBJ1-5	14	NA	CASRRQGRNQPQHF	TGTGCCAGCAGGCGCCAGGGTCGCAATCAGCCCCAGCATTTT
TRBV20-1	once	TRBJ1-1	13	TRBD1	CSAQYRQGTEAFF	TGCAGTGCTCAATATAGACAGGGCACTGAAGCTTTCTTT
TRBV3-1	few	TRBJ2-7	15	NA	CASSQGIGGTYEQYF	TGTGCCAGCAGCCAAGGCATAGGGGGTACCTACGAGCAGTACTTC
TRBV6-1	many	TRBJ2-5	14	NA	CASRLDIYQETQYF	TGTGCCAGCAGATTGGACATTTACCAAGAGACCCAGTACTTC
TRBV18	many	TRBJ2-3	20	TRBD2	CASSPLASGGITVGTDTQYF	TGTGCCAGCTCACCACTTGCTAGCGGGGGAATTACGGTTGGCACAGATACGCAGTATTTT
TRBV14	many	TRBJ2-3	15	NA	CASSQQSSGTDTQYF	TGTGCCAGCAGCCAACAGAGTTCTGGCACAGATACGCAGTATTTT
TRBV7-3	few	TRBJ2-7	16	NA	CASSLNSNRPSDEQYF	TGTGCCAGCAGCTTAAACTCCAACAGGCCCTCCGACGAGCAGTACTTC
TRBV20-1	many	TRBJ1-2	13	NA	CSAGTTANYGYTF	TGCAGTGCCGGGACGACGGCTAACTATGGCTACACCTTC
TRBV4-3	NA	TRBJ1-3	13	NA	CASSQFSGAAIYF	TGCGCCAGCAGCCAATTCTCAGGGGCGGCCATATATTTT
TRBV12-3/TRBV12-4	many	TRBJ1-2	13	TRBD1	CASSGGQSYGYTF	TGTGCCAGCAGTGGGGGACAGTCCTATGGCTACACCTTC